Given below is one T cell receptor beta chain in context. Sample-barcoded 5' priming and a J-beta primer mix drove a second PCR of roughly 7 to 11 cycles. A template-switch adaptor with 12 random nucleotides tagged each cDNA molecule. TCRdb re-derived calls from the 5' RACE reads in MiXCR, one entry per CDR3 protein. This repertoire shows about 1.4 million distinct CDR3 sequences, approximately 63% found once; its top ten account for over 5.5%. This entry is derived from a study of blood T cells in healthy people across ages. Trimming pared 6 bases from V and 2 bases from J, leaving 10 bases between. CDR3 length: 13 residues. Germline loops: CDR1 SGHTA, CDR2 FQGNSA. Russia was home to the donors, healthy Caucasian individuals aged 6 to 90. Per sample, at least 5 micrograms of total RNA were extracted.

V usage is TRBV7-2 and J usage is TRBJ1-1; D unclear. The receptor's source is a man aged 18 to 30 in good health. Sequenced sample: blood. CDR3 nucleotide sequence: TGTGCCAGCAGGGCGACACCAAACACTGAAGCTTTCTTT. This gives the protein CASRATPNTEAFF.